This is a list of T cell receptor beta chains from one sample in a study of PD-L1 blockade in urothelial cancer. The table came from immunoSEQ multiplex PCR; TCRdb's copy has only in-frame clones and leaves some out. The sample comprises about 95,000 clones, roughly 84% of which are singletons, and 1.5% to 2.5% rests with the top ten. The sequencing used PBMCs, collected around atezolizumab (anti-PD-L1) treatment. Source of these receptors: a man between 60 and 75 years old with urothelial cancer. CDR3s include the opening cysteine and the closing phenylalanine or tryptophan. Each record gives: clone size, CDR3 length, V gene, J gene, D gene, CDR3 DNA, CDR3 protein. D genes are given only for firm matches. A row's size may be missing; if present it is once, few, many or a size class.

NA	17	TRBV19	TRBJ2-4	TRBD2	TGTGCCAGTAGTAAAAGGGCGAGCGGGGGGGCTGTGAACATTCAGTACTTC	CASSKRASGGAVNIQYF
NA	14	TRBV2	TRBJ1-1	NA	TGTGCCAGCAGTACACAGGGTAAGAACACTGAAGCTTTCTTT	CASSTQGKNTEAFF
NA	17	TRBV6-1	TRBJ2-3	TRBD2	TGTGCCAGCAGTGAAGTACTAGCGGGCGGCCCCACAGATACGCAGTATTTT	CASSEVLAGGPTDTQYF
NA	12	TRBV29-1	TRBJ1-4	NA	TGCAGCGTTGTCTATCGGGGTGAAAAACTGTTTTTT	CSVVYRGEKLFF
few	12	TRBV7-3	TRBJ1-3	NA	TGTGCCAGCAGCCCGGGGGGAAACACCATATATTTT	CASSPGGNTIYF
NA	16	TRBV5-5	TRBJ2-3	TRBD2	TGTGCCAGCAGCTGGTTAACTAGCGGGAATACAGATACGCAGTATTTT	CASSWLTSGNTDTQYF
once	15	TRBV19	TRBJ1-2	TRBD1	TGTGCCAGTAGTAGGGACAGGGGCTCTGACTATGGCTACACCTTC	CASSRDRGSDYGYTF
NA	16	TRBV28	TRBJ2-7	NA	TGTGCCAGCAATCCTTCGGGTGTCGGCAACCTCTACGAGCAGTACTTC	CASNPSGVGNLYEQYF
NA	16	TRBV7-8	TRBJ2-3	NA	TGTGCCAGCAGCCCTGGGCGGGCGTACAGCACAGATACGCAGTATTTT	CASSPGRAYSTDTQYF
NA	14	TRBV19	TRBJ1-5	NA	TGTGCCAGTAGTATGGGGCCGGGAGGCCAGCCCCAGCATTTT	CASSMGPGGQPQHF
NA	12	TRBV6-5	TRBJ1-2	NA	TGTGCCAGCAGTTACCCCAGGGGTGGCTACACCTTC	CASSYPRGGYTF
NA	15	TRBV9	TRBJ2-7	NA	TGTGCCAGCAGCGCCCGAGCCGGGAGTCCCTACGAGCAGTACTTC	CASSARAGSPYEQYF
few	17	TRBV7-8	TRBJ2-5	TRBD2	TGTGCCAGCAGCACCCGACTAGCGGGGGTACTCGAAGAGACCCAGTACTTC	CASSTRLAGVLEETQYF
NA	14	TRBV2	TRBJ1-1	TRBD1	TGTGCCAGAGCCGCCCGACAGGGGGACTCTGAAGCTTTCTTT	CARAARQGDSEAFF
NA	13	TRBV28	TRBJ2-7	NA	TGTGCCAGCAGTTTGGGGCAGGTTAACGAGCAGTACTTC	CASSLGQVNEQYF
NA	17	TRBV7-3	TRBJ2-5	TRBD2	TGTGCCAGCAGCTCCGGGGGACTAGCGGGGAGAAAAGAGACCCAGTACTTC	CASSSGGLAGRKETQYF
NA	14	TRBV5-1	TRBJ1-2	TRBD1	TGCGCCAGCAGCCCAACAGGGGGCGGGGTTGGCTACACCTTC	CASSPTGGGVGYTF
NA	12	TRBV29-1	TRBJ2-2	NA	TGCAGCGTTGGGAGGTCAACCGGGGAGCTGTTTTTT	CSVGRSTGELFF
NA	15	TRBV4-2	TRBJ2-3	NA	TGTGCCAGCAGCCTCAAGGGGCCCCCAGGAGATACGCAGTATTTT	CASSLKGPPGDTQYF
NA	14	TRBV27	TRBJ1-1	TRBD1	TGTGCCAGCAGTTTGGGACAGGGCTCCACTGAAGCTTTCTTT	CASSLGQGSTEAFF
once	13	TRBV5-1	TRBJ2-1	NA	TGCGCCAGCAGCGTTATGTTTGACAATGAGCAGTTCTTC	CASSVMFDNEQFF
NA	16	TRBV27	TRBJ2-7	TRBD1	TGTGCCAGCAGAGGGGCAACCGCCAGGGGGAGCTACGAGCAGTACTTC	CASRGATARGSYEQYF
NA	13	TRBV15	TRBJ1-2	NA	TGTGCCACCAGCAGAGACGGAGTTTATGGCTACACCTTC	CATSRDGVYGYTF
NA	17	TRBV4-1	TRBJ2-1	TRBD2	TGCGCCAGCAGCCAAGAAGGCAGAGGACTAGTGATAGGTGAGCAGTTCTTC	CASSQEGRGLVIGEQFF
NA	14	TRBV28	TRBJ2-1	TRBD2	TGTGCCAGCAGTCCCGGGACTAGTCTCGCTGAGCAGTTCTTC	CASSPGTSLAEQFF
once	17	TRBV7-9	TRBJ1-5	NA	TGTGCCAGCAGCCCGGGTTCAGGGGTCTACGACAATCAGCCCCAGCATTTT	CASSPGSGVYDNQPQHF
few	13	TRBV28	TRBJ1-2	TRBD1	TGTGCCAGCAGTTTAACCAGGGGGATCGGCTACACCTTC	CASSLTRGIGYTF
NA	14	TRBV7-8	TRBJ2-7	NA	TGTGCCAGCAGCTTAGGACACAGGGTGTTCGAGCAGTACTTC	CASSLGHRVFEQYF
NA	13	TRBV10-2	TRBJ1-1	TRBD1	TGCGCCAGCAGGGGACAGGGAAACACTGAAGCTTTCTTT	CASRGQGNTEAFF
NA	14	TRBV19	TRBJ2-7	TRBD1	TGTGCCAGCCGGGGACAGGGAAACTCCTACGAGCAGTACTTC	CASRGQGNSYEQYF
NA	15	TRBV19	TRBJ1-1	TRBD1	TGTGCCAGTAGTGCGACAGGGGGAGAGACCACTGAAGCTTTCTTT	CASSATGGETTEAFF
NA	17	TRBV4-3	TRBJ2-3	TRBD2	TGCGCCAGCAGCCAAGGTGTAGCGGGGGGGCCGGGTGATACGCAGTATTTT	CASSQGVAGGPGDTQYF
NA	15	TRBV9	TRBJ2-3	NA	TGTGCCAGCAGCGTAGGTCCTGACGGGTCAGATACGCAGTATTTT	CASSVGPDGSDTQYF
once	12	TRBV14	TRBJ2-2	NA	TGTGCCAGCAGCCGGTCGATAGCGGAGCTGTTTTTT	CASSRSIAELFF
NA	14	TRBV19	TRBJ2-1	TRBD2	TGTGCCAGTAGTACTAGCGGGAGTGACTATGAGCAGTTCTTC	CASSTSGSDYEQFF
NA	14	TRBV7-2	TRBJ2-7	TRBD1	TGTGCCAGCAGCCCGATACAGGGGGCCGGCGAGCAGTACTTC	CASSPIQGAGEQYF
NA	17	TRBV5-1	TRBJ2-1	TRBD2	TGCGCCAGCAGCTTGGAACTAGCGGGAGAGGGGGGGTTTGAGCAGTTCTTC	CASSLELAGEGGFEQFF
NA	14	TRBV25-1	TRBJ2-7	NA	TGTGCCAGCAGTGACACAGGGAAAGGATACGAGCAGTACTTC	CASSDTGKGYEQYF
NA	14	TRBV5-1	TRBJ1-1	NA	TGCGCCAGCAGCCCCGGTCCCGCAAACACTGAAGCTTTCTTT	CASSPGPANTEAFF
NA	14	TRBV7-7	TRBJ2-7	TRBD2	TGTGCTAGCAGCGCGGGGGACGGTGCCTACGAGCAGTACTTC	CASSAGDGAYEQYF
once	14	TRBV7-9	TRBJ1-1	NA	TGTGCCAGCAGCATTAGCCCTATGAACACTGAAGCTTTCTTT	CASSISPMNTEAFF